This passage covers 12 T cell receptor beta chains from one sample sequenced in a study of cytotoxic CD8 clonotypes in ibrutinib-treated CLL. Some clones are missing from TCRdb's copy, which holds only in-frame ones; the method was immunoSEQ multiplex PCR. This sample has some 290,000 clones; 80% occur once, and the top ten carry approximately 7%. Sequencing was performed on PBMCs, taken before ibrutinib treatment. Every receptor here comes from a human donor with chronic lymphocytic leukemia.

In its sample, this clone was seen once. The chain couples TRBV2 to TRBJ1-1; no reliable D call. Deletions cut 4 bases from V and 10 bases from J, with 16 bases between. The germline gives CDR1 SNHLY, CDR2 FYNNEI. This CDR3 contains 13 residues. CDR3 in DNA: TGTGCCAGCAGTGTATCAGGACTCCTTAGAGCTTTCTTT. It specifies CASSVSGLLRAFF.

The genes are TRBV5-4 and TRBJ2-7, with 10 positions matching TRBD2. V was pared by 0 bases and J by 0 bases, with 12 bases of the junction left unmatched. Germline-derived CDR1 and CDR2 are SGHNT and YYREEE (reference sequence). The CDR3 is made up of 19 amino acids. CDR3 DNA sequence: TGTGCCAGCAGCTTGGCCGTAGCGGGAGGAGGTTCCTTCTCCTACGAGCAGTACTTC. Protein product: CASSLAVAGGGSFSYEQYF.

The J gene is TRBJ1-1, the V gene TRBV27, with a tentative D call TRBD1 (6 bases). The CDR3 spans 13 residues. V was shortened by 8 bases and J by 0 bases, with 10 bases between the two germline ends. Looked up from germline, CDR1 is MNHEY and CDR2 is SMNVEV (reference sequence). The CDR3 DNA follows: TGTGCCAGCTTCGGACAGTTGAACACTGAAGCTTTCTTT. This gives the protein CASFGQLNTEAFF.

The chain employs TRBV29-1 and TRBJ2-7; 10 bases align to TRBD2. Germline V lookup: CDR1 SQVTM, CDR2 ANQGSEA. V was clipped by 6 bases and J by 5 bases; unmatched bases: 7. The CDR3 runs 13 residues. The CDR3 bases are TGCAGCGTAGAAACTAGCGGGAAAAACGAGCAGTACTTC. Translation: CSVETSGKNEQYF.

The chain joins TRBV5-1 to TRBJ2-7; no firm D call. There are 17 residues in the CDR3. CDR1 is SGHRS and CDR2 is YFSETQ in the germline V gene. The V and J ends lost 0 bases and 0 bases respectively, with 16 bases between them. The CDR3 DNA reads as TGCGCCAGCAGCTTGGAGACACACCCCGAGGTCTCCTACGAGCAGTACTTC. This sequence encodes CASSLETHPEVSYEQYF. Full variable domain (remainder filled in from reference TRBV5-1 and TRBJ2-7): KAGVTQTPRYLIKTRGQQVTLSCSPISGHRSVSWYQQTPGQGLQFLFEYFSETQRNKGNFPGRFSGRQFSNSRSEMNVSTLELGDSALYLCASSLETHPEVSYEQYFGPGTRLTVT.

The chain links TRBV5-4 to TRBJ2-3; D gene unclear. V was trimmed by 2 bases and J by 1 base, leaving 5 bases between them. Germline loops: CDR1 SGHNT, CDR2 YYREEE (reference sequence). CDR3 size: 13 residues. This CDR3 reads CASSFGGTDTQYF. CDR3 DNA sequence: TGTGCCAGCAGCTTCGGAGGCACAGATACGCAGTATTTT.

The chain joins TRBV30 to TRBJ2-7; a possible D gene is TRBD1 (5 bases). Trimming cost V 0 bases and J 5 bases, with 11 bases left between them. The germline V gene encodes CDR1 GTSNPN and CDR2 SVGIG (reference sequence). The CDR3 spans 13 residues. The CDR3 protein is CAWSVKGFHEQYF. The CDR3 DNA reads TGTGCCTGGAGTGTTAAGGGGTTCCACGAGCAGTACTTC.

The genes are TRBV28 and TRBJ2-7; 9 bases are shared with TRBD1. The CDR3 length is 16 residues. The germline gives CDR1 MDHEN, CDR2 SYDVKM. V trimming: 2 bases; J trimming: 2 bases; junction bases outside the gene matches: 7. CDR3 loop: CASSLAGTGNTYEQYF. CDR3 nucleotides: TGTGCCAGCAGTTTAGCCGGGACAGGGAATACCTACGAGCAGTACTTC.

Here the CDR3 reads CASSRGEIGGYEQYF. CDR3 nucleotide sequence: TGCGCCAGCAGCCGCGGGGAGATCGGAGGATACGAGCAGTACTTC. This sequence joins TRBV4-3 and TRBJ2-7; D possibly corresponds to TRBD2 (6 bases). CDR3 length equals 15 residues. Germline CDR1 reads LGHNA; CDR2 reads YSLEER. V lost 4 bases, J lost 4 bases, and 17 bases lay in between.

The rearrangement links TRBV7-9 to TRBJ2-1; D is unclear. Germline-derived CDR1 and CDR2 are SEHNR and FQNEAQ (reference sequence). This CDR3 is 13 amino acids long. V was shortened by 1 base and J by 5 bases, with 6 bases between the two germline ends. The CDR3 DNA reads TGTGCCAGCAGCTTAGATGTTCACAATGAGCAGTTCTTC. The encoded protein is CASSLDVHNEQFF.

V and J are TRBV2 and TRBJ1-2; weak D call: TRBD1 (5 bases). The length of the CDR3 is 13 residues. Germline lookup yields CDR1 SNHLY and CDR2 FYNNEI. Trimming took 1 base from V and 2 from J, leaving 5 bases between them. This chain's CDR3 is CASSEEGNYGYTF. As DNA, the CDR3 is TGTGCCAGCAGTGAAGAGGGGAACTATGGCTACACCTTC. Based on the CDR3 plus reference TRBV2 and TRBJ1-2, the full variable domain is EPEVTQTPSHQVTQMGQEVILRCVPISNHLYFYWYRQILGQKVEFLVSFYNNEISEKSEIFDDQFSVERPDGSNFTLKIRSTKLEDSAMYFCASSEEGNYGYTFGSGTRLTVV.

The chain recombines TRBV28 with TRBJ2-7; 7 nucleotides agree with TRBD2. CDR1 and CDR2 from the germline V gene are MDHEN and SYDVKM. With V trimmed by 5 bases and J by 3 bases, 10 bases remained unmatched. This CDR3 contains 15 residues. The DNA for the CDR3 is TGTGCCAGCAGTCCGCGGACTAGGTCCTACTACGAGCAGTACTTC. Its translation: CASSPRTRSYYEQYF.